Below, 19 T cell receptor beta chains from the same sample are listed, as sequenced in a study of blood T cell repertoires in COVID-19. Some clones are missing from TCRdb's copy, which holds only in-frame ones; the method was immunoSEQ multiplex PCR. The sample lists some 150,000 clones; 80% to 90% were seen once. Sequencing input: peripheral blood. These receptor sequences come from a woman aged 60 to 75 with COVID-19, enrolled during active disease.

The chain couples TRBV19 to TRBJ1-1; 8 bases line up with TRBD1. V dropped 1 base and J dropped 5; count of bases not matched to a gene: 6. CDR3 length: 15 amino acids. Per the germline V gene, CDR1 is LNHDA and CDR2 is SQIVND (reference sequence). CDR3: CASSIVSTGATEAFF. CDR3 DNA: TGTGCCAGTAGTATAGTCTCGACAGGGGCAACTGAAGCTTTCTTT.

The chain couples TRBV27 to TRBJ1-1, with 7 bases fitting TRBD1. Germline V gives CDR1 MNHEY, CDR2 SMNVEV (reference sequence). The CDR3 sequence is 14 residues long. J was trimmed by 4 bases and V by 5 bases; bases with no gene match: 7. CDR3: CASSDRAVVTEAFF. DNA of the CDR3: TGTGCCAGCAGTGACAGGGCGGTGGTCACTGAAGCTTTCTTT.

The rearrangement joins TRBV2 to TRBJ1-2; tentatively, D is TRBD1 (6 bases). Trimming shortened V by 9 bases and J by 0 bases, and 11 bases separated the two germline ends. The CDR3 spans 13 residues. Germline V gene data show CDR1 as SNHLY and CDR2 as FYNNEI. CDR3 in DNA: TGTGCCAGAGCAGGGGTAGCTAACTATGGCTACACCTTC. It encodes CARAGVANYGYTF.

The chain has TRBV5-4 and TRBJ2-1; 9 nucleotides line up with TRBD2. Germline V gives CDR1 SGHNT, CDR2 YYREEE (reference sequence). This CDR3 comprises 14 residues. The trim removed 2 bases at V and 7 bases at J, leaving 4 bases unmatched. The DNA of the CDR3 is TGTGCCAGCAGCTTAGCGGGGGGTCCTAATGAGCAGTTCTTC. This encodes CASSLAGGPNEQFF.

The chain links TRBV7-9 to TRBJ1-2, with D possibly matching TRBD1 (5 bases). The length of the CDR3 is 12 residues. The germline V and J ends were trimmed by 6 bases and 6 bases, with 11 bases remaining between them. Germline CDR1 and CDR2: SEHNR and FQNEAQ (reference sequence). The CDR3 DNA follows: TGTGCCAGCAGGCGTTCAGGGAATGGCTACACCTTC. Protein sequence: CASRRSGNGYTF. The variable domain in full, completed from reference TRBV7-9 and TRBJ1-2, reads DTGVSQNPRHKITKRGQNVTFRCDPISEHNRLYWYRQTLGQGPEFLTYFQNEAQLEKSRLLSDRFSAERPKGSFSTLEIQRTEQGDSAMYLCASRRSGNGYTFGSGTRLTVV.

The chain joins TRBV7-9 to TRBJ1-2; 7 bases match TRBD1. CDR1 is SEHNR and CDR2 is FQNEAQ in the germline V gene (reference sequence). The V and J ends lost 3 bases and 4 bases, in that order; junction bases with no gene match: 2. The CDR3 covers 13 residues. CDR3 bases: TGTGCCAGCAGCTTGACAGGGTTCTATGGCTACACCTTC. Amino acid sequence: CASSLTGFYGYTF.

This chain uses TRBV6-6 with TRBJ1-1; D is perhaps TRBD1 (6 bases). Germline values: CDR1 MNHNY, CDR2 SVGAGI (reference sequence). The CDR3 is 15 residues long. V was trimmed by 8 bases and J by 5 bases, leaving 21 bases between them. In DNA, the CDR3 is TGTGCCAGCCAACCCCTACAGGGCTCGGGGACTGAAGCTTTCTTT. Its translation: CASQPLQGSGTEAFF.

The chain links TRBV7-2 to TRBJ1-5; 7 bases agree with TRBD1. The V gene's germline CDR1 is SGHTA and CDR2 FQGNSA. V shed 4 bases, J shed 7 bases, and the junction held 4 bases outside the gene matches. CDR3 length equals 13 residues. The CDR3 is CASSSQGDQPQHF. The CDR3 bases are TGTGCCAGCAGCTCTCAGGGGGACCAGCCCCAGCATTTT.

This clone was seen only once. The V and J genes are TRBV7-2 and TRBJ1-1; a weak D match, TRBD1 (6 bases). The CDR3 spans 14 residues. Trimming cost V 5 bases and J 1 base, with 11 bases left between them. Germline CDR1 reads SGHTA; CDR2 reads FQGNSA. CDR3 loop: CASSPTGWNTEAFF. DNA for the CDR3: TGTGCCAGCAGCCCGACAGGCTGGAACACTGAAGCTTTCTTT.

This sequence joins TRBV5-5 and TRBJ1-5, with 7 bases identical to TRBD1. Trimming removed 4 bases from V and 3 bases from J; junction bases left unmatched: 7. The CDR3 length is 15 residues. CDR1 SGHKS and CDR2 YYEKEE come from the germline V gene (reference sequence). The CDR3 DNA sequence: TGTGCCAGCAGCCTAAGACAGGGTCCCAATCAGCCCCAGCATTTT. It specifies CASSLRQGPNQPQHF.

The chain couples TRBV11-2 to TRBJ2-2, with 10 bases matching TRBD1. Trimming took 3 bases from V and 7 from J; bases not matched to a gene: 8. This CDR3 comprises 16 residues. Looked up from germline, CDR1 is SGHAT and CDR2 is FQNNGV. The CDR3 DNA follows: TGTGCCAGCAGCTTCCCCGGGACAGGGGTCCTCGGGGAGCTGTTTTTT. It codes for CASSFPGTGVLGELFF.

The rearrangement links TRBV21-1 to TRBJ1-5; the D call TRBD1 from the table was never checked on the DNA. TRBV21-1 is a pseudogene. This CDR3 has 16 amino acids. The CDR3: CASSSHRDRGGQPQHF. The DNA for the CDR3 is TGTGCCAGCAGCTCACACCGGGACAGAGGTGGTCAGCCCCAGCATTTT.

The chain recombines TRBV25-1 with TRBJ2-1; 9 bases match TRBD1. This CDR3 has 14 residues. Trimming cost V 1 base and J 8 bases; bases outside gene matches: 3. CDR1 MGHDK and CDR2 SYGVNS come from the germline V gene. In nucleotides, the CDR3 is TGTGCCAGCAGTGAATTAACAGGGGGCGATGAGCAGTTCTTC. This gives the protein CASSELTGGDEQFF.

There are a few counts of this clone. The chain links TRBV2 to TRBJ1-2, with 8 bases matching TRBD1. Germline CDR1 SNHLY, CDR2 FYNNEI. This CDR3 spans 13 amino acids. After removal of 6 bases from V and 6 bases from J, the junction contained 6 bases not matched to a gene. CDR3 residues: CASRATGGDGYTF. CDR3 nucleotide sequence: TGTGCCAGCAGGGCAACAGGGGGAGATGGCTACACCTTC.

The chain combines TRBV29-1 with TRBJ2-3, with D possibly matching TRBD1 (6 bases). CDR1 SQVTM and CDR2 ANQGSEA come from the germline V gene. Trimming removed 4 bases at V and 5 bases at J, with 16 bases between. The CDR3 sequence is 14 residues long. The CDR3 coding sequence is TGCAGCGTTGCATCCAGGGGTCCGGGAGATACGCAGTATTTT. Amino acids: CSVASRGPGDTQYF.

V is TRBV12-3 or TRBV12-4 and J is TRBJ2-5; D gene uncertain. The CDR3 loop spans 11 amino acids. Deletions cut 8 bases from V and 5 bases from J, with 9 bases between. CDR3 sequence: CASSPAETQYF. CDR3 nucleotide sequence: TGTGCCAGCTCCCCCGCGGAGACCCAGTACTTC.

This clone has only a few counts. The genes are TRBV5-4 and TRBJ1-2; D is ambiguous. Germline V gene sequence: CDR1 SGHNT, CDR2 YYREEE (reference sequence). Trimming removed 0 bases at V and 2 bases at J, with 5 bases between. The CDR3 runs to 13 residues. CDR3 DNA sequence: TGTGCCAGCAGCTTGGGGCGGAACTATGGCTACACCTTC. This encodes CASSLGRNYGYTF.

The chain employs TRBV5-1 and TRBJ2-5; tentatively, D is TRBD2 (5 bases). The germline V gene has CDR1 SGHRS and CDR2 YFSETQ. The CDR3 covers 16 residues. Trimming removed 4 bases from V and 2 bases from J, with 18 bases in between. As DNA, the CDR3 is TGCGCCAGCAGCCAGGCGATGCGGGTCGGGCAAGAGACCCAGTACTTC. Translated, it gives CASSQAMRVGQETQYF.

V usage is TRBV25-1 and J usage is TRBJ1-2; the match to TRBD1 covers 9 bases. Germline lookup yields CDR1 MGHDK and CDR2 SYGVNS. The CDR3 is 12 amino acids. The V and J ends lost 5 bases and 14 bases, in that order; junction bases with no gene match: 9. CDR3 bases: TGTGCCAGCAGTAAAGACAGGGGGGGTTGGACCTTC. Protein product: CASSKDRGGWTF.